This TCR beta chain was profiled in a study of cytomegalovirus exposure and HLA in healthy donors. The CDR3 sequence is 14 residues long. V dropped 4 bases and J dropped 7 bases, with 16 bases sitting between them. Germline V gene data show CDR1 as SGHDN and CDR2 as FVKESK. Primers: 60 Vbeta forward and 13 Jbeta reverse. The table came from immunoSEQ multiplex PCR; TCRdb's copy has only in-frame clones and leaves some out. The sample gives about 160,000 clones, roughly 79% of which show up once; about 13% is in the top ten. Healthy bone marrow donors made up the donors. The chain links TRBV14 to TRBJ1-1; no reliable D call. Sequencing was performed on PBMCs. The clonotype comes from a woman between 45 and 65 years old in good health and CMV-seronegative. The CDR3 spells CASSLRGGSNEAFF. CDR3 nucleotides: TGTGCCAGCAGCCTACGGGGAGGGTCCAATGAAGCTTTCTTT.